This is a list of T cell receptor beta chains from one sample in a study of cytomegalovirus exposure and HLA in healthy donors. Libraries were prepared by immunoSEQ multiplex PCR; TCRdb keeps only in-frame clonotypes and omits some of them. This sample carries some 160,000 clones, about 72% of them seen once, and the ten largest clones take 2.1%. Specimen: PBMCs. These receptors were collected from a man between 35 and 55 years old in good health and CMV-seronegative. The CDR3 runs from the conserved cysteine through the conserved F or W. The D gene is left open where the match is weak. The size field is filled for only some rows; it gives once, few, many or a size class.

>TRBD1|.|TRBJ1-1|TRBV19|14
CASTRTGIDTEAFF
TGTGCCAGTACCCGGACAGGGATCGACACTGAAGCTTTCTTT
>.|few|TRBJ1-4|TRBV11-2|15
CASSLGVVGVEKLFF
TGTGCCAGCAGCTTAGGGGTAGTAGGGGTTGAAAAACTGTTTTTT
>.|few|TRBJ2-7|TRBV7-2|16
CASSLARGLSSYEQYF
TGTGCCAGCAGCTTAGCTAGGGGTCTTAGCTCCTACGAGCAGTACTTC
>TRBD1|.|TRBJ1-2|TRBV2|15
CASRPTGGGNYGYTF
TGTGCCAGCAGGCCCACAGGGGGGGGTAACTATGGCTACACCTTC
>TRBD2|.|TRBJ2-5|TRBV29-1|12
CSGRLAGETQYF
TGCAGCGGGAGATTAGCGGGAGAGACCCAGTACTTC
>.|.|TRBJ1-6|TRBV6-1|14
CASSEAGTNRPLHF
TGTGCCAGCAGTGAAGCCGGGACTAATAGACCCCTCCACTTT
>TRBD2|.|TRBJ2-5|TRBV19|15
CASSIGTSGRETQYF
TGTGCCAGTAGTATAGGGACTAGCGGGAGAGAGACCCAGTACTTC
>.|once|TRBJ2-3|TRBV7-9|12
CASSAGPRPGYF
TGTGCCAGCAGCGCGGGACCACGGCCAGGGTATTTT
>.|.|TRBJ1-1|TRBV5-6|14
CASSPTGRYTEAFF
TGTGCCAGCAGTCCAACAGGGCGGTACACTGAAGCTTTCTTT
>TRBD1|.|TRBJ1-2|TRBV6-5|15
CASSYNGQGDYGYTF
TGTGCCAGCAGTTACAACGGACAGGGCGACTATGGCTACACCTTC
>.|once|TRBJ1-1|TRBV13|13
CASNRGSNTEAFF
TGTGCCAGCAATAGGGGATCGAACACTGAAGCTTTCTTT
>TRBD2|.|TRBJ2-3|TRBV18|15
CASSRQRGGTDTQYF
TGTGCCAGCTCACGTCAGCGGGGGGGCACAGATACGCAGTATTTT
>TRBD2|few|TRBJ2-5|TRBV5-1|13
CASSRGERETQYF
TGCGCCAGCAGTCGGGGGGAAAGAGAGACCCAGTACTTC
>.|.|TRBJ1-2|TRBV4-3|15
CASSQDLAGNYGYTF
TGCGCCAGCAGCCAAGATCTCGCAGGCAACTATGGCTACACCTTC
>.|.|TRBJ2-7|TRBV5-1|14
CASSPWTESYEQYF
TGCGCCAGCAGCCCCTGGACAGAGTCCTACGAGCAGTACTTC
>.|.|TRBJ1-6|TRBV6-1|14
CASSDRRVISPLHF
TGTGCCAGCAGTGATCGCCGCGTCATTTCACCCCTCCACTTT
>TRBD2|.|TRBJ2-1|TRBV5-6|15
CASSSGLAGDNEQFF
TGTGCCAGCAGCTCGGGACTAGCGGGAGACAATGAGCAGTTCTTC
>.|few|TRBJ1-2|TRBV29-1|14
CSATETGMALSYTF
TGCAGCGCTACCGAGACAGGCATGGCCCTCAGCTACACCTTC
>.|once|TRBJ2-2|TRBV5-1|16
CASSPGARRGTGELFF
TGCGCCAGCAGCCCTGGTGCGAGGAGGGGCACCGGGGAGCTGTTTTTT
>TRBD1|few|TRBJ1-5|TRBV9|14
CASSVGQGRQPQHF
TGTGCCAGCAGCGTAGGACAGGGCAGGCAGCCCCAGCATTTT
>.|.|TRBJ1-1|TRBV6-1|13
CASSETLAVEAFF
TGTGCCAGCAGTGAAACACTAGCCGTCGAAGCTTTCTTT
>.|.|TRBJ1-5|TRBV4-1|16
CASSQTGLGGNQPQHF
TGCGCCAGCAGCCAGACAGGATTAGGGGGCAATCAGCCCCAGCATTTT
>.|.|TRBJ1-5|TRBV6-1|16
CASSEALREVDQPQHF
TGTGCCAGCAGTGAAGCGCTCAGGGAGGTCGATCAGCCCCAGCATTTT
>.|.|TRBJ2-5|TRBV19|14
CASRQGYLQETQYF
TGTGCCAGTAGACAGGGCTATTTACAAGAGACCCAGTACTTC
>.|.|TRBJ2-3|TRBV21-1|17
CASSLGARIKSTDTQYF
TGTGCCAGCAGCTTGGGGGCACGGATCAAAAGCACAGATACGCAGTATTTT
>TRBD2|.|TRBJ2-3|TRBV6-1|15
CASTPLAGGSDTQYF
TGTGCCAGCACCCCACTAGCGGGAGGGTCCGATACGCAGTATTTT
>TRBD1|.|TRBJ1-2|TRBV6-1|14
CASSELTGVGGYTF
TGTGCCAGCAGTGAGCTCACAGGGGTAGGCGGCTACACCTTC
>TRBD1|.|TRBJ2-7|TRBV10-3|13
CATHRGQAYEQYF
TGTGCCACCCACAGGGGGCAGGCCTACGAGCAGTACTTC
>TRBD1|.|TRBJ1-2|TRBV5-8|15
CASSVSGGPLYGYPF
TGTGCCAGCAGCGTTTCAGGGGGGCCTTTATATGGCTACCCCTTC
>.|once|TRBJ1-3|TRBV9|15
CASSVTGAAGNTIYF
TGTGCCAGCAGCGTCACCGGAGCTGCCGGAAACACCATATATTTT
>TRBD2|.|TRBJ2-1|TRBV10-2|14
CASSTGTRFSEQFF
TGCGCCAGCAGCACCGGGACTAGATTTAGTGAGCAGTTCTTC
>.|once|TRBJ1-1|TRBV5-4|15
CASSLVGGQSTEAFF
TGTGCCAGCAGCTTGGTCGGGGGGCAGAGCACTGAAGCTTTCTTT
>TRBD2|.|TRBJ2-7|TRBV7-8|16
CASSRRTSGREDEQYF
TGTGCCAGCAGCAGGAGGACTAGCGGGAGGGAGGACGAGCAGTACTTC
>TRBD2|.|TRBJ2-2|TRBV7-2|16
CASSSGLLAVPGELFF
TGTGCCAGCAGCTCGGGACTATTAGCCGTCCCCGGGGAGCTGTTTTTT
>.|.|TRBJ2-4|TRBV5-1|15
CASSFFVGLENIQYF
TGCGCCAGCAGTTTCTTTGTAGGACTGGAAAACATTCAGTACTTC
>.|.|TRBJ2-5|TRBV2|13
CASSEGAGETQYF
TGTGCCAGCAGTGAGGGGGCCGGAGAGACCCAGTACTTC
>TRBD1|.|TRBJ1-2|TRBV10-3|14
CAISVDRGGYGYTF
TGTGCCATCAGTGTTGACAGGGGTGGCTATGGCTACACCTTC
>.|few|TRBJ2-3|TRBV6-5|15
CASSYQQGSTDTQYF
TGTGCCAGCAGTTATCAACAGGGCAGCACAGATACGCAGTATTTT
>.|few|TRBJ1-2|TRBV9|13
CASSSFDRSGYTF
TGTGCCAGCAGCAGCTTCGACAGGTCTGGCTACACCTTC
>TRBD1|.|TRBJ2-5|TRBV9|16
CASSVDEGAYQETQYF
TGTGCCAGCAGCGTCGACGAGGGGGCGTACCAAGAGACCCAGTACTTC
>TRBD1|.|TRBJ2-7|TRBV6-5|12
CASSRQGYEQYF
TGTGCCAGCAGCAGACAGGGCTACGAGCAGTACTTC
>.|few|TRBJ2-7|TRBV10-3|10
CATSNNEQYF
TGTGCCACATCGAACAACGAGCAGTACTTC
>.|once|TRBJ1-2|TRBV2|14
CASSEGRGPYGYTF
TGTGCCAGCAGTGAAGGAAGGGGCCCCTATGGCTACACCTTC
>.|once|TRBJ1-4|TRBV6-1|20
CASSEAPSTDTQSYNEKLFF
TGTGCCAGCAGTGAAGCGCCCTCGACAGATACACAATCCTATAATGAAAAACTGTTTTTT
>.|few|TRBJ2-7|TRBV15|14
CATSRGGASYEQYF
TGTGCCACCAGCAGAGGCGGGGCCTCCTACGAGCAGTACTTC
>.|few|TRBJ1-2|TRBV6-5|12
CASRAKNYGYTF
TGTGCCAGCAGAGCAAAAAACTATGGCTACACCTTC
>.|.|TRBJ2-1|TRBV13|16
CASSLVTRYSPNEQFF
TGTGCCAGCAGCTTAGTTACTAGGTATAGCCCCAATGAGCAGTTCTTC
>.|.|TRBJ2-5|TRBV20-1|11
CSARVQETQYF
TGCAGTGCTAGAGTACAAGAGACCCAGTACTTC
>TRBD2|.|TRBJ2-5|TRBV5-1|15
CASSASGENQETQYF
TGCGCCAGCAGCGCTAGCGGGGAAAATCAAGAGACCCAGTACTTC
>.|.|TRBJ1-1|TRBV20-1|11
CSAKLNTEAFF
TGCAGTGCTAAGCTGAACACTGAAGCTTTCTTT
>TRBD2|.|TRBJ2-1|TRBV2|15
CASSPGTSGHNEQFF
TGTGCCAGCAGCCCCGGGACTAGCGGCCACAATGAGCAGTTCTTC
>.|.|TRBJ1-5|TRBV6-1|13
CATQQGANQPQHF
TGTGCCACACAACAGGGAGCCAATCAGCCCCAGCATTTT
>.|few|TRBJ1-2|TRBV6-1|13
CASQPGLGYGYTF
TGTGCCAGCCAACCAGGGTTAGGCTATGGCTACACCTTC